This entry is about one T cell receptor beta chain. The target antigen is unknown. The data originate from a study of graft-versus-host responses after intestinal transplantation. On the study more broadly: Anti-thymocyte globulin induction was given to all recipients, followed by tacrolimus and steroids for two to four years. General study results and limits: Early HvG declines after transplant were associated with peak circulating GvH clone levels. High graft-versus-host to host-versus-graft clonal ratios were seen in allografts of patients with graft-donor T cell macrochimerism.

The germline CDR1 and CDR2 sequences are LNHDA and SQIVND (reference sequence). The CDR3 runs to 14 residues. V was cut by 11 bases and J by 0 bases, with 15 bases left in between. This table comes from immunoSEQ multiplex PCR, and its TCRdb copy is limited to in-frame clones, with some not included. This table holds over 100,000 clones, around 92% found once. This TCR was recovered from a human donor who was the organ donor for an intestinal transplant. This material consisted of unstimulated CD8+ T cells sorted from spleen or lymph node cells, taken before transplant. The V and J genes are TRBV19 and TRBJ2-3; no firm D call. The CDR3 nucleotides are TGTGCCTCAAGCGTCGGGCTCAGCACAGATACGCAGTATTTT. As protein: CASSVGLSTDTQYF. The variable domain in full, with the rest retrieved from reference TRBV19 and TRBJ2-3, is DGGITQSPKYLFRKEGQNVTLSCEQNLNHDAMYWYRQDPGQGLRLIYYSQIVNDFQKGDIAEGYSVSREKKESFPLTVTSAQKNPTAFYLCASSVGLSTDTQYFGPGTRLTVL.